This is a list of T cell receptor beta chains from one sample in a study of blood T cell repertoires in COVID-19. The assay was immunoSEQ multiplex PCR, and TCRdb's table has in-frame clones only and misses some. The table records tens of thousands of clones, approximately 80% of them present only once. Sequenced input: peripheral blood. All receptors come from a man at least 80 years old with acute or convalescent COVID-19. Both conserved end residues are part of each CDR3. D genes are given only for firm matches. Rows give clone size only sometimes, using once, few, many, or a class for an expanded clone.

>TRBV5-1|-|TRBJ2-3|TRBD2
CASNGGGPSTDTQYF
TGCGCCAGCAACGGGGGGGGCCCTAGCACAGATACGCAGTATTTT
>TRBV3-1/TRBV3-2|-|TRBJ2-3|-
CASSQAYTRTDTQYF
TGTGCCAGCAGCCAAGCCTATACTCGCACAGATACGCAGTATTTT
>TRBV6-1|-|TRBJ1-6|-
CASSAQQENYNSPLHF
TGTGCCAGCAGTGCCCAACAGGAGAACTATAATTCACCCCTCCACTTT
>TRBV6-5|once|TRBJ2-7|TRBD1
CASRYGTGNYEQYF
TGTGCCAGCCGCTACGGGACAGGCAACTACGAGCAGTACTTC
>TRBV2|once|TRBJ2-4|-
CASSLDILKNIQYF
TGTGCCAGCAGCTTAGACATCCTGAAAAACATTCAGTACTTC
>TRBV2|once|TRBJ2-1|-
CASKLGAGGEQFF
TGTGCCAGCAAGTTGGGGGCCGGTGGTGAGCAGTTCTTC
>TRBV4-1|-|TRBJ2-6|-
CASSQGGGANVLTF
TGCGCCAGCAGCCAGGGAGGTGGGGCCAACGTCCTGACTTTC
>TRBV4-1|-|TRBJ2-1|TRBD2
CASSQDGLAGGQGNEQFF
TGCGCCAGCAGCCAAGATGGACTAGCGGGGGGCCAGGGGAATGAGCAGTTCTTC
>TRBV24-1|-|TRBJ1-5|-
CATSEAGVGQPQHF
TGTGCCACCAGTGAGGCAGGGGTTGGGCAGCCCCAGCATTTT
>TRBV5-6|-|TRBJ1-1|-
CASSLQGVDTEAFF
TGTGCCAGCAGCTTACAGGGAGTAGACACTGAAGCTTTCTTT
>TRBV15|-|TRBJ2-7|-
CATSTGTESYEQYF
TGTGCCACCAGCACCGGGACTGAGTCCTACGAGCAGTACTTC
>TRBV5-1|-|TRBJ2-1|TRBD2
CASSLDSAGGPNEQFF
TGCGCCAGCAGCTTGGATAGCGCGGGGGGGCCGAATGAGCAGTTCTTC
>TRBV5-6|-|TRBJ1-2|-
CASTLGLLGQGYTF
TGTGCCAGCACCCTTGGTCTTCTGGGGCAAGGCTACACCTTC
>TRBV18|-|TRBJ1-1|-
CASSPSEEAFF
TGTGCCAGCTCCCCGTCGGAGGAAGCTTTCTTT
>TRBV15|few|TRBJ2-7|-
CATSRDLGSGFSYEQYF
TGTGCCACCAGCAGAGATTTGGGCAGCGGTTTCTCCTACGAGCAGTACTTC
>TRBV20-1|medium-sized|TRBJ2-2|-
CSASSNTGELFF
TGCAGTGCTAGTTCTAACACCGGGGAGCTGTTTTTT
>TRBV6-5|once|TRBJ1-1|-
CASRPGGGTEAFF
TGTGCCAGCAGACCCGGGGGAGGCACTGAAGCTTTCTTT
>TRBV5-1|-|TRBJ2-1|-
CASSSSTRDNEQFF
TGCGCCAGCAGCTCCTCGACTAGAGACAATGAGCAGTTCTTC
>TRBV2|-|TRBJ1-4|TRBD1
CASSERGRQGAMLTNEKLFF
TGTGCCAGCAGTGAAAGAGGGCGACAGGGGGCTATGTTAACTAATGAAAAACTGTTTTTT
>TRBV6-1|-|TRBJ1-3|-
CASSEAQQARNTIYF
TGTGCCAGCAGTGAAGCCCAGCAGGCCAGAAACACCATATATTTT
>TRBV3-1/TRBV3-2|-|TRBJ1-4|TRBD1
CASSQGQGAVEKLFF
TGTGCCAGCAGCCAAGGACAGGGGGCAGTTGAAAAACTGTTTTTT
>TRBV28|-|TRBJ1-1|-
CASRLPNQGFTEAFF
TGTGCCAGCAGGTTACCTAATCAGGGGTTCACTGAAGCTTTCTTT
>TRBV3-1/TRBV3-2|-|TRBJ2-2|-
CASSQTGSTGELFF
TGTGCCAGCAGCCAGACCGGGAGCACCGGGGAGCTGTTTTTT
>TRBV7-9|-|TRBJ2-1|TRBD2
CASSYRRGVYEQFF
TGTGCCAGCAGTTATAGGCGGGGGGTCTATGAGCAGTTCTTC
>TRBV7-3|-|TRBJ2-3|TRBD2
CASSAGLARDTQYF
TGTGCCAGCAGCGCGGGACTAGCGAGGGATACGCAGTATTTT
>TRBV9|-|TRBJ2-3|TRBD2
CASSETSGGGTDTQYF
TGTGCCAGCAGCGAGACTAGCGGGGGGGGCACAGATACGCAGTATTTT
>TRBV5-8|-|TRBJ2-2|-
CASSSGLHTGELFF
TGTGCCAGCAGCTCGGGACTCCACACCGGGGAGCTGTTTTTT
>TRBV19|-|TRBJ2-7|TRBD1
CASSIQGVQAYEQYF
TGTGCCAGTAGTATTCAGGGGGTTCAGGCCTACGAGCAGTACTTC
>TRBV19|-|TRBJ1-2|-
CASSEDRIHGYTF
TGTGCCAGTAGTGAGGACAGAATCCATGGCTACACCTTC
>TRBV10-3|once|TRBJ2-7|TRBD1
CAISPGQGYEQYF
TGTGCCATCAGTCCGGGACAGGGATACGAGCAGTACTTC
>TRBV19|-|TRBJ2-7|TRBD1
CASSWRRDRPNEQYF
TGTGCCAGTAGTTGGCGCCGGGACAGGCCGAACGAGCAGTACTTC
>TRBV27|-|TRBJ1-2|-
CASSQVGRVRSYTF
TGTGCCAGCTCCCAGGTGGGGAGGGTAAGGAGCTACACCTTC
>TRBV5-1|-|TRBJ2-7|TRBD1
CASSSDRGYEQYF
TGCGCCAGCAGCTCGGACAGGGGGTACGAGCAGTACTTC
>TRBV2|-|TRBJ1-5|-
CASSELGQRGGPQHF
TGTGCCAGCAGTGAATTGGGCCAGCGAGGGGGGCCCCAGCATTTT
>TRBV7-9|-|TRBJ1-2|-
CASSSRTRYGYTF
TGTGCCAGCAGCTCCCGGACAAGATATGGCTACACCTTC
>TRBV4-1|-|TRBJ2-7|-
CASSQDRAYEQYF
TGCGCCAGCAGCCAAGATCGGGCCTACGAGCAGTACTTC
>TRBV19|once|TRBJ2-7|-
CASSIEPGNYEQYF
TGTGCCAGTAGTATAGAACCAGGGAACTACGAGCAGTACTTC
>TRBV21-1|few|TRBJ1-6|-
CASSKTGPPLHF
TGTGCCAGCAGCAAAACAGGGCCACCCCTCCACTTT
>TRBV7-9|once|TRBJ2-7|TRBD2
CASSLEPPSGGSYEQYF
TGTGCCAGCAGCTTAGAACCCCCTAGCGGGGGCTCCTACGAGCAGTACTTC
>TRBV5-4|-|TRBJ2-5|-
CASSTGGVGGETQYF
TGTGCCAGCAGCACAGGGGGGGTAGGTGGGGAGACCCAGTACTTC
>TRBV14|-|TRBJ2-7|-
CASSQAGVTYEQYF
TGTGCCAGCAGCCAAGCAGGGGTTACCTACGAGCAGTACTTC
>TRBV24-1|-|TRBJ2-3|TRBD2
CATRLAGGPSEDTQYF
TGTGCCACCAGGCTAGCGGGGGGGCCGTCTGAAGATACGCAGTATTTT
>TRBV5-6|-|TRBJ1-2|TRBD1
CASSYRDRGGGYTF
TGTGCCAGCAGCTACCGGGACAGGGGAGGCGGCTACACCTTC
>TRBV24-1|-|TRBJ2-5|-
CATSDVGETQYF
TGTGCCACCAGTGATGTCGGAGAGACCCAGTACTTC
>TRBV12-5|-|TRBJ1-5|TRBD1
CASGAGQSSNQPQHF
TGTGCTAGTGGCGCGGGACAGTCTAGCAATCAGCCCCAGCATTTT
>TRBV4-1|-|TRBJ1-2|-
CASSQDIRGYYGYTF
TGCGCCAGCAGCCAAGATATCAGGGGCTACTATGGCTACACCTTC